These 19 T cell receptor beta chains originate from one sample sequenced in a study of T cell responses to AZD1222 COVID-19 vaccine. Generated by immunoSEQ multiplex PCR, the TCRdb table keeps only in-frame clones and is missing some. Of just under 150,000 clones in the sample, about 92% were seen once. This specimen consisted of peripheral blood, obtained 28 days after the second AZD1222 dose. These receptor sequences come from an adult who received the AZD1222 COVID-19 vaccine.

The chain carries TRBV4-1 and TRBJ1-1; D not certain. This CDR3 is built from 14 residues. Germline CDR1 MGHRA, CDR2 YSYEKL. The germline V and J ends were trimmed by 1 base and 11 bases, with 17 bases remaining between them. The DNA for the CDR3 is TGCGCCAGCAGCCAAGGGGAAAAGTGGGAGTTGGCTTTCTTT. Protein sequence: CASSQGEKWELAFF.

The rearrangement links TRBV15 to TRBJ1-4; 7 bases match TRBD1. The CDR3 loop spans 14 amino acids. Germline loops: CDR1 LNHNV, CDR2 YYDKDF (reference sequence). The V and J ends lost 0 bases and 7 bases, in that order; junction bases with no gene match: 2. The CDR3 nucleotides are TGTGCCACCAGCAGAGACAGGGGGGCTGAAAAACTGTTTTTT. This sequence encodes CATSRDRGAEKLFF.

This sequence joins TRBV20-1 and TRBJ1-2; no reliable D call. The V end lost 2 bases, the J end lost 6 bases, and 4 bases lay between the germline ends. Germline assignment: CDR1 DFQATT and CDR2 SNEGSKA (reference sequence). This CDR3 contains 10 residues. The CDR3 loop is CSARRDGYTF. The DNA of the CDR3 is TGCAGTGCTAGAAGGGATGGCTACACCTTC.

The V call is TRBV15, the J call TRBJ1-4; 8 bases are shared with TRBD1. The V and J ends lost 4 bases and 4 bases, in that order; junction bases with no gene match: 2. The CDR3 is 14 amino acids. Germline loops: CDR1 LNHNV, CDR2 YYDKDF (reference sequence). CDR3 nucleotides: TGTGCCACCAGCAACAGGGGGTATAATGAAAAACTGTTTTTT. It codes for CATSNRGYNEKLFF.

This chain connects TRBV4-3 to TRBJ2-7, with a tentative D call TRBD1 (5 bases). The germline V gene encodes CDR1 LGHNA and CDR2 YSLEER. The germline V and J ends were trimmed by 3 bases and 3 bases, with 9 bases remaining between them. The length of the CDR3 is 13 residues. The CDR3 loop reads CASSQGPHYEQYF. CDR3 in DNA: TGCGCCAGCAGCCAGGGGCCCCACTACGAGCAGTACTTC.

This clone appeared once. The chain combines TRBV28 with TRBJ2-1; 9 bases align to TRBD2. CDR3 length: 14 residues. The germline V gene encodes CDR1 MDHEN and CDR2 SYDVKM. V was pared by 7 bases and J by 2 bases, with 3 bases of the junction left unmatched. CDR3 sequence: CASTSGRPYNEQFF. The CDR3 DNA sequence: TGTGCCAGCACGAGCGGGAGGCCCTACAATGAGCAGTTCTTC.

This sequence joins TRBV7-8 and TRBJ2-7; 7 bases line up with TRBD2. CDR3 length: 13 amino acids. J gave up 4 bases and V 4 bases, and 4 bases lay outside the gene matches. The V gene's germline CDR1 is SGHVS and CDR2 FQNEAQ. The CDR3 here is CASSSPGGYEQYF. DNA for the CDR3: TGTGCCAGCAGCTCGCCGGGGGGTTACGAGCAGTACTTC.

The gene calls are TRBV28 and TRBJ1-1, with D possibly matching TRBD1 (6 bases). The germline V gene encodes CDR1 MDHEN and CDR2 SYDVKM. The CDR3 is 14 amino acids. Trimming left V 3 bases short and J 11 bases short, with 19 bases between. In DNA, the CDR3 is TGTGCCAGCAGTTTGGTTTATGAGGGGGAAAAGGCTTTCTTT. The encoded protein is CASSLVYEGEKAFF.

The gene calls are TRBV6-2 or TRBV6-3 and TRBJ2-4; TRBD1 is a possible D gene (5 bases). Germline V gene data show CDR1 as MNHEY and CDR2 as SVGEGT. V was clipped by 5 bases and J by 0 bases, with 11 bases between them. The CDR3 sequence is 15 residues long. The CDR3: CASSRQLIAKNIQYF. In DNA form, the CDR3 reads TGTGCCAGCAGTCGACAGTTAATAGCCAAAAACATTCAGTACTTC.

The CDR3 nucleotides read TGTGCCAGCAGTTATGGTAATGAGCAGTTCTTC. Translating it yields CASSYGNEQFF. The chain has TRBV6-2 or TRBV6-3 and TRBJ2-1; no clear D gene. Trimming removed 3 bases from V and 7 bases from J, with 4 bases in between. CDR1 MNHEY and CDR2 SVGEGT come from the germline V gene. This CDR3 contains 11 residues.

Comment on this clone: One end of the junction fails to match germline, which may point to a read error. The same CDR3 is also encoded by other DNA sequences in this sample. This sequence joins TRBV30 and TRBJ1-5, with 11 nucleotides matching TRBD1. CDR1 is GTSNPN and CDR2 is SVGIG in the germline V gene (reference sequence). This CDR3 has 15 amino acids. The CDR3 sequence: CAWSGGTGGDQPQHF. The CDR3 nucleotides read TGCGCCTGGAGTGGGGGGACAGGGGGTGATCAGCCCCAGCATTTT.

This rearrangement joins TRBV6-5 to TRBJ2-7; D is uncertain. This CDR3 region has 14 residues. The V gene's germline CDR1 is MNHEY and CDR2 SVGAGI. V lost 0 bases and J lost 3, with 9 bases in between. This CDR3 is CASSYSTDLYEQYF. The CDR3 DNA reads TGTGCCAGCAGTTACTCCACGGATCTCTACGAGCAGTACTTC.

V gene TRBV19 combines with J gene TRBJ1-1, with D uncertain. This CDR3 is 11 amino acids long. The germline gives CDR1 LNHDA, CDR2 SQIVND (reference sequence). V lost 3 bases to trimming and J lost 9 bases, with 8 bases between them. CDR3 sequence reads: CASSIDKQAFF. In DNA form, the CDR3 reads TGTGCCAGTAGTATTGACAAGCAAGCTTTCTTT.

This clone was seen a single time. The chain joins TRBV7-8 to TRBJ1-4; D gene ambiguous. This CDR3 is 15 amino acids long. The V and J ends lost 3 bases and 8 bases respectively, with 16 bases between them. Germline loops: CDR1 SGHVS, CDR2 FQNEAQ. CDR3 bases: TGTGCCAGCAGCTTTACCCGGGCTACAAGGGAAAAACTGTTTTTT. This encodes CASSFTRATREKLFF.

The rearrangement joins TRBV7-2 to TRBJ1-1, with 10 bases identical to TRBD1. V trimming: 1 base; J trimming: 4 bases; junction bases outside the gene matches: 3. Germline V gives CDR1 SGHTA, CDR2 FQGNSA. The CDR3 spans 15 residues. CDR3: CASSLVGTGVTEAFF. Here the CDR3 DNA reads TGTGCCAGCAGCTTAGTTGGGACAGGGGTCACTGAAGCTTTCTTT.

The chain carries TRBV10-3 and TRBJ1-2; D is ambiguous. Per the germline V gene, CDR1 is ENHRY and CDR2 is SYGVKD. This CDR3 comprises 14 residues. V lost 2 bases and J lost 4, with 11 bases in between. As DNA, the CDR3 is TGTGCCATCAGTGAGGCCGGGAAGTCCTATGGCTACACCTTC. Translated: CAISEAGKSYGYTF.

The V call is TRBV25-1, the J call TRBJ2-3, with D uncertain. CDR1 and CDR2 from the germline V gene are MGHDK and SYGVNS. Trimming shortened V by 7 bases and J by 0 bases, and 8 bases separated the two germline ends. The CDR3 spans 13 residues. CDR3 in DNA: TGTGCCAGCAACCGGGCAAGCACAGATACGCAGTATTTT. It codes for CASNRASTDTQYF.

The rearrangement uses TRBV6-6 and TRBJ1-4, with no clear D. The CDR3 covers 13 residues. Germline V gives CDR1 MNHNY, CDR2 SVGAGI (reference sequence). V was shortened by 6 bases and J by 8 bases, with 13 bases between the two germline ends. The CDR3 reads CASSRSPLEKLFF. CDR3 nucleotides: TGTGCCAGCAGCCGTAGCCCCCTGGAAAAACTGTTTTTT.

The chain employs TRBV28 and TRBJ2-5; D is uncertain. The V end lost 2 bases, the J end lost 7 bases, and 8 bases lay between the germline ends. The CDR3 consists of 12 residues. Germline V gene data show CDR1 as MDHEN and CDR2 as SYDVKM. The CDR3 spells CASSLLLGTQYF. The CDR3 coding sequence is TGTGCCAGCAGTTTACTCCTGGGGACCCAGTACTTC.